Listed here is a single T cell receptor beta chain. The antigen this receptor binds is unknown. Base-call qualities are not available, and no considerably larger clone is one nucleotide away. These data originate in a study of OX40 agonist ivuxolimab in advanced cancers. Regarding the research as a whole: The costimulatory receptor OX40 (CD134) was targeted by ivuxolimab, a fully human IgG2 agonistic monoclonal antibody. Intravenous ivuxolimab was administered to patients every 2 weeks at six dose levels: 0.01, 0.1, 0.3, 1.5, 3 and 10 mg/kg. Prior anti-PD-1, anti-PD-L1 or anti-CTLA-4 therapy was permitted, and about two fifths of dose-escalation patients had received checkpoint inhibitors. The purpose of peripheral TCRbeta sequencing was to test whether ivuxolimab changed TCR sequence diversity and led to clonal T-cell expansion. The paper describes the monotherapy dose-escalation part (N of about 55 patients) of the phase I trial of ivuxolimab. Three dose-escalation patients achieved partial responses, one with hepatocellular carcinoma and two with cutaneous melanoma. The dose-escalation cohort was about 83% male with a mean age of about 65 years, ranging from about 23 to 85. Of the 50 to 55 dose-escalation patients, hepatocellular carcinoma was present in roughly 19, melanoma in around 15, renal cell carcinoma in 9 and head and neck cancer in 9.

Paper-wide results and their limitations: Low levels of normalized T-cell clonal expansion were also seen in some patients who did not respond. After ivuxolimab, expanded clones were on average more numerous among CD8+ T cells than among CD4+ T cells. At doses of 0.1 to 3.0 mg/kg, clonal expansion of both CD4+ and CD8+ blood T cells was observed from baseline to week 6. In the 0.1-3.0 mg/kg groups, partial responders were among the patients with the lowest normalized peripheral clonal expansion, particularly in CD8+ T cells. The antigen specificity of the peripheral T cells that underwent clonal expansion was not determined.

Genomic DNA was extracted from sorted cells for sequencing of the TCRbeta CDR3 region. The immunoSEQ Assay was used for sequencing of TCRbeta CDR3 regions. TCRdb re-hosts the immuneACCESS table, in-frame sequences only. Its copies lack some clones; in the studies checked, an unresolved V gene accounts for under half of them, and the cause for the rest is not known. The sample contains around 100,000 clones, roughly 90% of them found a single time. The biggest ten clones account for 0.16% of the sample. Patients with autoimmune disease history or receiving systemic immunosuppression were excluded from the trial. Peripheral blood for TCR sequencing was drawn from every dose cohort at baseline, at cycle 4 day 1 and at cycle 7 day 1. The samples were drawn from a first-in-human, open-label, multicenter phase I dose-escalation trial of ivuxolimab. The trial enrolled adults with locally advanced or metastatic head and neck squamous cell, hepatocellular, melanoma or renal cell carcinoma. Before TCR sequencing, CD4+ T cells and CD8+ T cells from peripheral blood were sorted into separate populations.

The receptor's source is an adult with an advanced solid tumor such as melanoma, head and neck, liver or kidney cancer. This specimen was CD4+ or CD8+ T cells sorted from blood, taken in a trial of the OX40 agonist ivuxolimab.

The CDR3 protein sequence reads: CASSQGGTGIPRTQYF. At the DNA level, the sequence is TGTGCCAGCAGCCAAGGTGGGACAGGGATTCCTAGGACCCAGTACTTC. The receptor chain draws on TRBV14 and TRBJ2-5; 9 junctional bases match TRBD1. Spanning cysteine to phenylalanine, the CDR3 consists of 16 amino acids. Only the CDR3 region is kept as DNA, spanning 48 bases read in frame from base 1. Trimming removed 1 base from V and 7 bases from J; the gene matches leave 10 bases unexplained. CDR1 SGHDN and CDR2 FVKESK were looked up in the germline V gene.